Listed below are T cell receptor beta chains from one sample, sequenced in a study of T cells in Graves' hyperthyroidism and ophthalmopathy. TCRdb reprocessed the multiplex PCR reads with MiXCR, giving one entry per CDR3 protein. Here the sample spans roughly 380,000 distinct CDR3 sequences, 13% being singletons. Sequencing was carried out using blood. All receptors derive from a man aged 30-40 years with Graves' hyperthyroidism that later progressed to Graves' ophthalmopathy. CDR3s include the opening cysteine and the closing phenylalanine or tryptophan. The order of the fields is clone size, V gene, D gene, J gene, CDR3 DNA, CDR3 protein. A D gene is named only where the DNA matches it firmly. Some rows mark clone size as missing; the rest say once, few, many or name a class of expanded clone.

>many|TRBV12-3/TRBV12-4|.|TRBJ1-6
TGTGCCAGCACCTCAACAGGGTATAATTCACCCCTCCACTTT
CASTSTGYNSPLHF
>.|TRBV30|.|TRBJ2-3
TGTGCCTGTACAGGGTGGTCCACAGATACGCAGTATTTT
CACTGWSTDTQYF
>many|TRBV11-2|TRBD1|TRBJ1-1
TGTGCCAGCAGCTTAGCGGACAGGGCCGCTTTCTTT
CASSLADRAAFF
>many|TRBV28|.|TRBJ1-2
TGTGCCAGCAGTTTACGGGAAAGAAGCTATGGCTACACCTTC
CASSLRERSYGYTF
>many|TRBV12-3/TRBV12-4|TRBD2|TRBJ2-2
TGTGCCAGCAGTTTAGAGTTAGCGGGGGGTACCGGGGAGCTGTTTTTT
CASSLELAGGTGELFF
>.|TRBV27|.|TRBJ2-3
TGTGCCAGCAGTTTAAGGGGGGGGGGCCGTAACACAGATACGCAGTATTTT
CASSLRGGGRNTDTQYF
>many|TRBV7-2|TRBD1|TRBJ2-7
TGTGCCAGCAGCCCCCGGACAGGGGCCCACTACGAGCAGTACTTC
CASSPRTGAHYEQYF
>many|TRBV7-9|TRBD1|TRBJ1-2
TGTGCCAGCAGCGACTCCGGACAGGGGAACTATGGCTACACCTTC
CASSDSGQGNYGYTF
>few|TRBV29-1|TRBD1|TRBJ2-1
TGCAGCGTTGTGGGGACAGATGAGCAGTTCTTC
CSVVGTDEQFF
>few|TRBV5-5|TRBD1|TRBJ1-6
TGTGCCAGCAGCCAAGAGGGGACAGGGAGTAGAGATTCACCCCTCCACTTT
CASSQEGTGSRDSPLHF
>many|TRBV2|.|TRBJ2-5
TGTGCCAGCAGTGAAGTGGTTCAAGAGACCCAGTACTTC
CASSEVVQETQYF
>many|TRBV7-3|.|TRBJ1-1
TGTGCCAGCAGCCCGATGGGGGGTACGAACACTGAAGCTTTCTTT
CASSPMGGTNTEAFF
>many|TRBV2|.|TRBJ1-4
TGTGCCAGCAGTGAAGCGCTTTCGGGTTCAACTAATGAAAAACTGTTTTTT
CASSEALSGSTNEKLFF
>few|TRBV20-1|.|TRBJ2-6
TGCAGTGCTGAAGGGAGGGGGCTCTCTGGGGCCAACGTCCTGACTTTC
CSAEGRGLSGANVLTF
>.|TRBV2|TRBD2|TRBJ2-3
TGTGCCAGCAGTGGATTAGCGGGTAGCGCAGATACGCAGTATTTT
CASSGLAGSADTQYF
>.|TRBV18|.|TRBJ1-6
TGTGCCAGCTCACCACAGGGGGGTAATAATTCACCCCTCCACTTT
CASSPQGGNNSPLHF
>many|TRBV12-3/TRBV12-4|.|TRBJ1-6
TGTGCCAGCAGCTTTTCAGGGAATTCACCCCTCCACTTT
CASSFSGNSPLHF
>.|TRBV7-9|.|TRBJ1-4
TGTGCCAGCGGCCCTTCGACAGCGGAAAAACTGTTTTTT
CASGPSTAEKLFF
>many|TRBV3-1|.|TRBJ2-7
TGTGCCAGCAGCCAAGTGGGCTCCTCCTACGAGCAGTACTTC
CASSQVGSSYEQYF
>many|TRBV11-3|TRBD2|TRBJ2-1
TGTGCCAGCAGCTCCGGGACTAGCTCCTACAATGAGCAGTTCTTC
CASSSGTSSYNEQFF
>few|TRBV5-5|.|TRBJ1-5
TGTGCCAGCAGCGCAGGGTGGAGCTGGCAGCCCCAGCATTTT
CASSAGWSWQPQHF
>many|TRBV28|TRBD2|TRBJ2-7
TGTGCCAGCAGTTTGTCTAGCGGGGCCTCCTACGAGCAGTACTTC
CASSLSSGASYEQYF
>.|TRBV10-3|TRBD1|TRBJ2-3
TGTGCCGTAACAGGGGACACAGATACGCAGTATTTT
CAVTGDTDTQYF
>many|TRBV29-1|TRBD1|TRBJ2-4
TGCAGCGTTGAAGATCAGCACAGGGGATTGAAGAACATTCAGTACTTC
CSVEDQHRGLKNIQYF
>.|TRBV20-1|.|TRBJ2-1
TGCAGTGCTACAGGGGACTACAATGAGCAGTTCTTC
CSATGDYNEQFF
>many|TRBV3-1|TRBD1|TRBJ2-5
TGTGCCAGCAGCCAGTCCGGGACAGCCGGTCTTACCCAGTACTTC
CASSQSGTAGLTQYF
>many|TRBV5-1|.|TRBJ1-3
TGCGCCAGCAGCGGGCAGGGAAACTCTGGAAACACCATATATTTT
CASSGQGNSGNTIYF
>many|TRBV28|.|TRBJ1-1
TGTGCCAGCAGATATACAGTGAACACTGAAGCTTTCTTT
CASRYTVNTEAFF
>few|TRBV19|.|TRBJ1-5
TGTGCCAGTAGTAACCGGGGGACAAATAGCAATCAGCCCCAGCATTTT
CASSNRGTNSNQPQHF
>many|TRBV28|TRBD1|TRBJ1-5
TGTGCCAGCAGTAGCGGACAGGGGGCATATCAGCCCCAGCATTTT
CASSSGQGAYQPQHF
>.|TRBV7-6|.|TRBJ1-6
TGTGCCAGCAGCTTCACGTATAATTCACCCCTCCACTTT
CASSFTYNSPLHF
>few|TRBV7-8|.|TRBJ2-3
TGTGCCAGCAGCTCTACTCCGGGAATCACAGATACGCAGTATTTT
CASSSTPGITDTQYF
>many|TRBV2|.|TRBJ2-7
TGTGCCAGCAGTGATAGGGAGCAGTACTTC
CASSDREQYF
>many|TRBV20-1|.|TRBJ2-7
TGCAGTGCAACACTCTCTCCTTACGAGCAGTACTTC
CSATLSPYEQYF
>many|TRBV12-3/TRBV12-4|.|TRBJ2-5
TGTGCCAGCAGTTTAGCGGGCCTTTTGGGGACCCAGTACTTC
CASSLAGLLGTQYF
>few|TRBV4-1|TRBD2|TRBJ2-7
TGCGCCAGCGCCCCGGGACTACTAACCTACGAGCAGTACTTC
CASAPGLLTYEQYF
>.|TRBV3-1|TRBD2|TRBJ2-2
TGTGCCAGCAGCCAAGGACTAGCGGGGGCCGGGGAGCTGTTTTTT
CASSQGLAGAGELFF
>many|TRBV20-1|.|TRBJ1-2
TGCAGTGCTGACATGAGCGGGGGATCTGGCTACACCTTC
CSADMSGGSGYTF
>few|TRBV5-5|TRBD1|TRBJ2-7
TGTGCCAGCAGCTTGGGATCGGGACAGGGAACGTACGAGCAGTACTTC
CASSLGSGQGTYEQYF
>.|TRBV30|.|TRBJ2-2
TGTGCCTGCCTCCCGGGGACAAACACCGGGGAGCTGTTTTTT
CACLPGTNTGELFF
>few|TRBV11-2|TRBD1|TRBJ1-2
TGTGCCAGCAGCTTAGATCGGTTGGACAGGGAAGGCTACACCTTC
CASSLDRLDREGYTF
>many|TRBV30|TRBD1|TRBJ2-2
TGTGCCTGGAGTACAGGGGCCGGGGAGCTGTTTTTT
CAWSTGAGELFF
>many|TRBV11-2|.|TRBJ1-4
TGTGCCAGCAGCAAGACGACAGGCCTTGTTGAAAAACTGTTTTTT
CASSKTTGLVEKLFF
>many|TRBV6-1|.|TRBJ1-4
TGTGCCAGCAGTGAACTTCGTCAGGCAACTAATGAAAAACTGTTTTTT
CASSELRQATNEKLFF
>.|TRBV27|.|TRBJ2-2
TGTGCCAGCAGTTTTTGGCAGGGCGAAGCCGGGGAGCTGTTTTTT
CASSFWQGEAGELFF
>many|TRBV11-2|.|TRBJ2-3
TGTGCCAGCAGCTTAATCCGGGGCACAGATACGCAGTATTTT
CASSLIRGTDTQYF
>.|TRBV28|.|TRBJ2-3
TGTGCCAGCAGTTTTGGGATAGCCGTGTATACGCAGTATTTT
CASSFGIAVYTQYF
>many|TRBV20-1|TRBD2|TRBJ2-3
TGCAGTGCTAGAGATTCTGGGAGGGGCACAGATACGCAGTATTTT
CSARDSGRGTDTQYF
>many|TRBV20-1|.|TRBJ1-5
TGCAGTGCTCAGGTTGGGACGAATCAGCCCCAGCATTTT
CSAQVGTNQPQHF
>.|TRBV5-6|.|TRBJ1-1
TGTGCCAGCAGCTTTCTACCCGGGACAGAAGCTTTCTTT
CASSFLPGTEAFF
>once|TRBV5-1|TRBD1|TRBJ1-2
TGCGCCAGCAGTGCAGGGGGTTCTAACTATGGCTACACCTTC
CASSAGGSNYGYTF
>many|TRBV11-2|.|TRBJ2-5
TGTGCCAGCAGCCCGAGGGGGGTGCAAGAGACCCAGTACTTC
CASSPRGVQETQYF
>few|TRBV20-1|TRBD2|TRBJ2-5
TGCAGTGCTAACGGCGGGGGAACTCAAGAGACCCAGTACTTC
CSANGGGTQETQYF
>many|TRBV11-2|.|TRBJ2-1
TGTGCCAGCATCAGACCGGGACCGTACCTCAATGAGCAGTTCTTC
CASIRPGPYLNEQFF
>few|TRBV18|.|TRBJ1-6
TGTGCCAGCTCACCGGAGAATCCTTCACCCCTCCACTTT
CASSPENPSPLHF